The entry below gives a single T cell receptor beta chain sequence along with its context. Its antigen is currently unknown. Germline V lookup: CDR1 MNHEY, CDR2 SVGAGI. The V gene lost 4 bases and the J gene lost 0 bases, with 9 bases spanning the gap. This CDR3 has 14 residues. The data were obtained in a study of OX40 agonist ivuxolimab in advanced cancers. Background on the study: Administration of intravenous ivuxolimab to patients occurred every 2 weeks at 0.01 to 10 mg/kg. Study observations and caveats: In the expanded peripheral T cells, antigen specificity was never determined. Among the lowest peripheral clonal expansion occurred in 0.1-3.0 mg/kg partial responders. Clonal expansion was seen in CD4+ and CD8+ blood T cells by week 6 at 0.1 to 3.0 mg/kg.

Only in-frame clones appear in the TCRdb table, and some are missing; sequencing was by immunoSEQ multiplex PCR. The sample carries fewer than 45,000 clones, less than 90% recorded once. The sequence derives from an adult with an advanced solid tumor such as melanoma, head and neck, liver or kidney cancer. The sequenced sample was CD4+ or CD8+ T cells sorted from blood, obtained in a trial of the OX40 agonist ivuxolimab. The chain carries TRBV6-5 and TRBJ1-1, with D perhaps TRBD1 (6 bases). CDR3 bases: TGTGCCAGCAGTTCTCAGGGGATGAACACTGAAGCTTTCTTT. Translated: CASSSQGMNTEAFF.